This T cell receptor beta chain was documented in a study of cytomegalovirus exposure and HLA in healthy donors. At the level of the study: Membership in the Caucasian-associated ancestry cluster was found for around 81% of around 380 genotyped donors.

Worth noting for this clone: As yet, its antigen is unknown. At one end the junction does not follow the germline gene, possibly because of a read error.

Study conclusions and caveats: When analyzed later, a missense DCLRE1C variant was found to be linked to TCR beta V- and J-gene trimming.

Primers included in the PCR were 60 Vbeta and 13 Jbeta primers. The table came from immunoSEQ multiplex PCR; TCRdb's copy has only in-frame clones and leaves some out. The table records 150,000 to 200,000 clones, around 80% of them present only once. The CDR3 has 17 amino acids. The germline V gene has CDR1 SGHVS and CDR2 FQNEAQ. Specimen: PBMCs. The receptor was derived from a girl between 10 and 17 years old in good health and CMV-seropositive. V gene TRBV7-8 combines with J gene TRBJ2-7; 8 nucleotides align to TRBD2. The CDR3 region has the DNA TGTGCCAGCAGCCACGACTATAGCGGGACAAGCTCCTGCGAGCAGTACTTC. Protein product: CASSHDYSGTSSCEQYF.